This T cell receptor (beta chain) was sequenced during a study of TIL therapy for anti-PD-1-resistant metastatic lung cancer. V was clipped by 0 bases and J by 6 bases, with 12 bases between them. This CDR3 region has 14 residues. Germline CDR1 and CDR2: SGDLS and YYNGEE. The immunoSEQ assay was v3. This table comes from immunoSEQ multiplex PCR, and its TCRdb copy is limited to in-frame clones, with some not included. The table has 50,000 to 65,000 clones, roughly two thirds seen once. Time point defined: pre-treatment sample, taken before nivolumab and TIL therapy. This specimen was blood, taken at baseline. V gene TRBV9 combines with J gene TRBJ1-2; no firm D call. The TCR was taken from a person aged 25-85 years with non-small cell lung cancer. The CDR3 nucleotides read TGTGCCAGCAGCGTAGTAGGAATTCCTCATGGCTACACCTTC. This codes for CASSVVGIPHGYTF.